This T cell receptor (beta chain) was identified in a study of identical twins. TCRdb re-called the 5' RACE reads through MiXCR, storing one row per CDR3 protein. The sample contains 150,000 or so distinct CDR3 sequences, under 4.5% of which appear only once. The CDR3 runs 15 residues. V was shortened by 4 bases and J by 3 bases, with 10 bases between the two germline ends. The germline V gene has CDR1 SGHVS and CDR2 FQNEAQ. This clonotype was seen many times. Sequenced sample: memory T cells sorted from blood. The chain carries TRBV7-8 and TRBJ2-6; D unresolved. The receptor's source is a young man in good health. The CDR3 loop is CASSSTRVGANVLTF. CDR3 nucleotide sequence: TGTGCCAGCAGCTCCACCCGGGTTGGGGCCAACGTCCTGACTTTC.